This TCR beta chain was retrieved from a study of blood T cell repertoires in COVID-19. Trimming shortened V by 2 bases and J by 3 bases, and 16 bases separated the two germline ends. The CDR3 is 16 amino acids. Germline V gives CDR1 LGHDT, CDR2 YNNKEL (reference sequence). TCRdb's table, derived via immunoSEQ multiplex PCR, lists solely in-frame clones and lacks some. Of about 310,000 clones in the sample, approximately 83% were seen once. This clone appeared a few times. What was sequenced was PBMCs or T cells enriched from blood (not recorded which). This sequence joins TRBV3-1 (or the pseudogene TRBV3-2) and TRBJ1-2, with D perhaps matching TRBD1 (5 bases). The receptor comes from a young man who had recovered from COVID-19. CDR3 sequence reads: CASSQSSRGRDYGYTF. The CDR3, as DNA: TGTGCCAGCAGCCAAAGTTCCCGCGGCAGGGACTATGGCTACACCTTC.